This entry is about one T cell receptor (beta chain). Its antigen specificity is not known. Per-base qualities were not stored, and no clone one base away is much larger. CDR1 and CDR2 are read off the germline V gene as LGHNA and YNFKEQ. The CDR3 measures 12 amino acids from cysteine to phenylalanine. The sequence is cut down to CDR3 DNA, 36 bases in frame from base 1. At the junction V is shortened by 0 bases and J by 5 bases, with 5 bases in between. Sequenced using an Illumina NovaSeq 6000. cDNA libraries for TCRalpha and TCRbeta were prepared by 5'RACE using constant-segment primers, with sample barcodes and unique molecular identifiers added. RNA was extracted from every sample with Trizol reagent. Libraries were amplified in two PCR steps, with a second sample barcode and Illumina TruSeq adapters added in the second step. The libraries were sequenced on an Illumina NovaSeq using 2 x 150 bp paired-end reads. The authors' analysis ran thus. With migec v1.2.7, reads were demultiplexed and then collapsed into UMI-guided consensus sequences. Using mixcr v2.1.11, UMI consensuses were aligned to TRA and TRB V and J templates and then assembled into clonotypes. Expanded or contracted clonotypes were those called significant by both edgeR and NoisET, with noise models trained on biological replicates. For edgeR calls, the thresholds were a false discovery rate-adjusted p below 0.01 and a log2 fold-change of 1. PCA with hierarchical clustering of max-normalized trajectories of the 1000 most abundant clonotypes was used as exploratory dynamics analysis. Separately sequenced CD4+ and CD8+ repertoires were used to assign a CD4 or CD8 phenotype to each responding clone. Clones were called with MiXCR by TCRdb after fastp trimmed the public reads at Q25, and only in-frame beta chains were retained. Merged by CDR3 protein, the rows form single entries marked with the most common genes and DNA. The V and J calls were determined by TCRdb, not by the authors. This sample lists approximately 500,000 distinct CDR3 sequences; around 25% were detected once. The ten biggest clones cover around 12% of the sample.

This sample is part of a study of T-cell memory formation after mild COVID-19 (dated by TCRdb to about 2021). With respect to the entire study: TCR sequence clusters from the two donors were largely donor specific. Longitudinal TCRalpha and TCRbeta repertoire sequencing tracked T-cell clones expanding and contracting after mild COVID-19 in two donors. Two young, previously healthy adult volunteers, one female and one male, were included in the cohort.

Ficoll-Paque density gradient centrifugation was the method used to isolate PBMCs. The investigation overall reported the following: Contracting CD4+ clones turned up mainly in the CM and EM memory subsets, whereas EMRA was where CD8+ clones were enriched. The study covered only a couple of mild cases, and larger cohorts including severe cases with pre-infection samples were considered necessary. SARS-CoV-2 specificity of the second-wave clones peaking on day 37 was not confirmed. Clones that contracted from day 15 to 85 showed balanced CD4/CD8 phenotypes, whereas a second wave of clones that expanded from day 15 to 37 leaned towards CD4+. Some responding clones were detected in pre-infection memory, suggesting pre-existing cross-reactive memory T cells joined the SARS-CoV-2 response.

Sequencing input: PBMCs or a T cell subset sorted from them (not recorded which). The V gene is TRBV4-2 and the J gene is TRBJ2-7; the D gene lacks a confident call. This clonotype was obtained from an adult woman who had mild COVID-19 (a few samples of this study predate the infection). The sample titles of this study are shuffled in the database, so cell type and time point are left out; the donor was told from shared clones. For the CDR3, the sequence is CASSQEGNEQYF. The DNA sequence reads TGTGCCAGCAGCCAAGAGGGAAACGAGCAGTACTTC.